These T cell receptor beta chains were read from a single sample in a study of blood T cell repertoires in COVID-19. Clones were sequenced by immunoSEQ multiplex PCR, and TCRdb holds only the in-frame ones, with some missing. Among fewer than 200,000 clones listed, over 65% were seen once. Material for sequencing was peripheral blood. Receptors were obtained from a woman aged 80 or over with acute or convalescent COVID-19. Each CDR3 is given with its conserved first and last residue. Each record gives: V gene, clone size, D gene, J gene, CDR3 length, CDR3 protein, CDR3 DNA. A D gene is named only where the DNA matches it firmly. The size entry is marked missing in some rows and otherwise reads once, few, many or a size class.

v_gene: TRBV27; abundance: once; d_gene: TRBD2; j_gene: TRBJ2-7; len: 14; CDR3aa: CASSLGGWSYEQYF; CDR3nt: TGTGCCAGCAGTTTGGGGGGGTGGTCCTACGAGCAGTACTTC
v_gene: TRBV5-4; abundance: few; d_gene: .; j_gene: TRBJ1-1; len: 14; CDR3aa: CASSLRVLNTEAFF; CDR3nt: TGTGCCAGCAGCTTGAGAGTGCTAAACACTGAAGCTTTCTTT
v_gene: TRBV9; abundance: .; d_gene: TRBD1; j_gene: TRBJ2-7; len: 15; CDR3aa: CASSVGATGVYEQYF; CDR3nt: TGTGCCAGCAGCGTAGGTGCGACAGGGGTGTACGAGCAGTACTTC
v_gene: TRBV27; abundance: .; d_gene: .; j_gene: TRBJ2-1; len: 18; CDR3aa: CASSPYGEAVGVINEQFF; CDR3nt: TGTGCCAGCAGTCCATATGGCGAGGCTGTCGGAGTTATCAATGAGCAGTTCTTC
v_gene: TRBV21-1; abundance: .; d_gene: .; j_gene: TRBJ2-7; len: 15; CDR3aa: CASSKKGVINYEQYF; CDR3nt: TGTGCCAGCAGCAAAAAAGGGGTTATCAACTACGAGCAGTACTTC
v_gene: TRBV25-1; abundance: .; d_gene: TRBD1; j_gene: TRBJ2-7; len: 18; CDR3aa: CASSEGQGPTRFFHEQYF; CDR3nt: TGTGCCAGCTCTGAGGGACAGGGGCCAACCCGTTTTTTCCACGAGCAGTACTTC
v_gene: TRBV19; abundance: once; d_gene: .; j_gene: TRBJ1-1; len: 16; CDR3aa: CASSIEAFSGDTEAFF; CDR3nt: TGTGCCAGTAGTATAGAAGCCTTTTCAGGGGACACTGAAGCTTTCTTT
v_gene: TRBV7-2; abundance: .; d_gene: .; j_gene: TRBJ2-2; len: 14; CDR3aa: CASSLALLTGELFF; CDR3nt: TGTGCCAGCAGCTTAGCGTTGCTAACCGGGGAGCTGTTTTTT
v_gene: TRBV5-1; abundance: once; d_gene: TRBD2; j_gene: TRBJ2-1; len: 16; CDR3aa: CASSLSQREAYNEQFF; CDR3nt: TGCGCCAGCAGCTTGAGCCAGCGGGAGGCCTACAATGAGCAGTTCTTC
v_gene: TRBV12-3/TRBV12-4; abundance: once; d_gene: .; j_gene: TRBJ1-1; len: 11; CDR3aa: CASWRNTEAFF; CDR3nt: TGTGCCAGCTGGAGGAACACTGAAGCTTTCTTT
v_gene: TRBV2; abundance: .; d_gene: TRBD1; j_gene: TRBJ2-1; len: 13; CDR3aa: CASTGGSYNEQFF; CDR3nt: TGTGCGAGCACAGGGGGCTCCTACAATGAGCAGTTCTTC
v_gene: TRBV27; abundance: .; d_gene: TRBD2; j_gene: TRBJ2-4; len: 17; CDR3aa: CASSLFSGGAAPNIQYF; CDR3nt: TGTGCCAGCAGTTTATTTAGCGGGGGCGCCGCCCCAAACATTCAGTACTTC
v_gene: TRBV10-1; abundance: few; d_gene: TRBD1; j_gene: TRBJ1-1; len: 17; CDR3aa: CASSGGSGTGVNTEAFF; CDR3nt: TGCGCCAGCAGCGGCGGATCCGGGACAGGGGTTAACACTGAAGCTTTCTTT
v_gene: TRBV19; abundance: .; d_gene: .; j_gene: TRBJ1-1; len: 15; CDR3aa: CASSSQPGAGTEAFF; CDR3nt: TGTGCCAGTAGTAGCCAGCCAGGGGCGGGCACTGAAGCTTTCTTT
v_gene: TRBV19; abundance: .; d_gene: TRBD1; j_gene: TRBJ1-1; len: 17; CDR3aa: CASSRTGGVFVNTEAFF; CDR3nt: TGTGCCAGTAGCAGGACAGGTGGGGTATTCGTGAACACTGAAGCTTTCTTT
v_gene: TRBV19; abundance: .; d_gene: .; j_gene: TRBJ1-3; len: 15; CDR3aa: CASSILQNSGNTIYF; CDR3nt: TGTGCCAGTAGTATTCTCCAGAACTCTGGAAACACCATATATTTT
v_gene: TRBV3-1/TRBV3-2; abundance: .; d_gene: .; j_gene: TRBJ1-1; len: 14; CDR3aa: CASSQSDSNTEAFF; CDR3nt: TGTGCCAGCAGCCAATCAGATTCAAACACTGAAGCTTTCTTT
v_gene: TRBV3-1/TRBV3-2; abundance: few; d_gene: .; j_gene: TRBJ1-2; len: 14; CDR3aa: CASSPATGIYGYTF; CDR3nt: TGTGCCAGCAGCCCAGCTACAGGGATCTATGGCTACACCTTC
v_gene: TRBV21-1; abundance: .; d_gene: .; j_gene: TRBJ2-3; len: 16; CDR3aa: CASSKRDRGGTDTQYF; CDR3nt: TGTGCCAGCAGCAAAAGGGACAGGGGTGGCACAGATACGCAGTATTTT
v_gene: TRBV7-2; abundance: .; d_gene: .; j_gene: TRBJ2-1; len: 12; CDR3aa: CASSDGLMEQFF; CDR3nt: TGTGCCAGCAGCGACGGACTGATGGAGCAGTTCTTC
v_gene: TRBV27; abundance: .; d_gene: TRBD2; j_gene: TRBJ2-1; len: 16; CDR3aa: CASSSTGTSGSYEQFF; CDR3nt: TGTGCCAGCAGTTCGACCGGGACTAGCGGGAGCTATGAGCAGTTCTTC
v_gene: TRBV7-2; abundance: few; d_gene: .; j_gene: TRBJ2-7; len: 15; CDR3aa: CASSLEGLETAEQYF; CDR3nt: TGTGCCAGCAGCTTAGAGGGGTTGGAGACAGCCGAGCAGTACTTC
v_gene: TRBV28; abundance: .; d_gene: .; j_gene: TRBJ1-1; len: 14; CDR3aa: CASSRLFGQTEAFF; CDR3nt: TGTGCCAGCAGTCGCTTATTTGGCCAAACTGAAGCTTTCTTT
v_gene: TRBV5-8; abundance: .; d_gene: TRBD1; j_gene: TRBJ1-1; len: 16; CDR3aa: CASSFWTGVMNTEAFF; CDR3nt: TGTGCCAGCAGCTTCTGGACAGGGGTGATGAACACTGAAGCTTTCTTT
v_gene: TRBV5-1; abundance: .; d_gene: .; j_gene: TRBJ1-3; len: 16; CDR3aa: CASSLMDTDSGNTIYF; CDR3nt: TGCGCCAGCAGCCTGATGGACACCGACTCTGGAAACACCATATATTTT
v_gene: TRBV15; abundance: .; d_gene: .; j_gene: TRBJ1-5; len: 13; CDR3aa: CATSRETNQPQHF; CDR3nt: TGTGCCACCAGCAGAGAAACAAATCAGCCCCAGCATTTT
v_gene: TRBV14; abundance: few; d_gene: .; j_gene: TRBJ2-1; len: 14; CDR3aa: CASSHSSSGDEQFF; CDR3nt: TGTGCCAGCAGCCATTCCTCCTCAGGGGATGAGCAGTTCTTC
v_gene: TRBV5-1; abundance: .; d_gene: .; j_gene: TRBJ2-1; len: 14; CDR3aa: CASSLETTYNEQFF; CDR3nt: TGCGCCAGCAGCTTAGAAACTACTTACAATGAGCAGTTCTTC
v_gene: TRBV4-1; abundance: .; d_gene: .; j_gene: TRBJ2-5; len: 15; CDR3aa: CASSQGTLPQETQYF; CDR3nt: TGCGCCAGCAGCCAAGGGACACTACCCCAAGAGACCCAGTACTTC
v_gene: TRBV18; abundance: .; d_gene: .; j_gene: TRBJ1-1; len: 15; CDR3aa: CASSPSGGLDTEAFF; CDR3nt: TGTGCCAGCTCACCAAGTGGGGGCTTGGACACTGAAGCTTTCTTT
v_gene: TRBV29-1; abundance: .; d_gene: .; j_gene: TRBJ1-2; len: 12; CDR3aa: CSVHSNNYGYTF; CDR3nt: TGCAGCGTGCACAGCAATAACTATGGCTACACCTTC
v_gene: TRBV13; abundance: .; d_gene: TRBD2; j_gene: TRBJ2-3; len: 17; CDR3aa: CASSLYQAGGSTDTQYF; CDR3nt: TGTGCCAGCAGCTTATATCAAGCGGGAGGCAGCACAGATACGCAGTATTTT
v_gene: TRBV10-3; abundance: .; d_gene: .; j_gene: TRBJ1-1; len: 13; CDR3aa: CAIRTRGNTEAFF; CDR3nt: TGTGCCATCAGAACCCGCGGGAACACTGAAGCTTTCTTT
v_gene: TRBV30; abundance: .; d_gene: .; j_gene: TRBJ1-4; len: 14; CDR3aa: CAWSVSREIEKLFF; CDR3nt: TGTGCCTGGAGTGTATCCAGGGAAATTGAAAAACTGTTTTTT
v_gene: TRBV5-1; abundance: .; d_gene: .; j_gene: TRBJ2-7; len: 14; CDR3aa: CASSSAPRTYEQYF; CDR3nt: TGCGCCAGCAGCTCCGCGCCTAGGACCTACGAGCAGTACTTC
v_gene: TRBV5-1; abundance: .; d_gene: .; j_gene: TRBJ2-4; len: 15; CDR3aa: CASSLAEFAKNIQYF; CDR3nt: TGCGCCAGCAGCTTGGCTGAGTTCGCCAAAAACATTCAGTACTTC
v_gene: TRBV23-1; abundance: few; d_gene: .; j_gene: TRBJ2-5; len: 12; CDR3aa: CASLGQKETQYF; CDR3nt: TGCGCCAGCTTAGGACAGAAAGAGACCCAGTACTTC
v_gene: TRBV3-1/TRBV3-2; abundance: once; d_gene: .; j_gene: TRBJ2-2; len: 17; CDR3aa: CASSQDPASAYTGELFF; CDR3nt: TGTGCCAGCAGCCAAGATCCGGCTAGCGCATACACCGGGGAGCTGTTTTTT
v_gene: TRBV10-3; abundance: .; d_gene: .; j_gene: TRBJ2-2; len: 13; CDR3aa: CATVSGSPGELFF; CDR3nt: TGTGCCACCGTATCGGGATCCCCCGGGGAGCTGTTTTTT
v_gene: TRBV9; abundance: once; d_gene: TRBD2; j_gene: TRBJ2-2; len: 18; CDR3aa: CASSVGLAGGLRTGELFF; CDR3nt: TGTGCCAGCAGCGTGGGACTAGCGGGAGGTCTACGGACCGGGGAGCTGTTTTTT
v_gene: TRBV3-1/TRBV3-2; abundance: .; d_gene: .; j_gene: TRBJ2-7; len: 16; CDR3aa: CASSQGAAGRSYEQYF; CDR3nt: TGTGCCAGCAGCCAAGGTGCGGCAGGGAGGTCCTACGAGCAGTACTTC
v_gene: TRBV10-3; abundance: .; d_gene: .; j_gene: TRBJ1-2; len: 18; CDR3aa: CAISESEMGPSGFGGYTF; CDR3nt: TGTGCCATCAGTGAATCGGAAATGGGGCCAAGCGGGTTCGGTGGCTACACCTTC
v_gene: TRBV28; abundance: .; d_gene: .; j_gene: TRBJ2-7; len: 14; CDR3aa: CASSGGSAPYEQYF; CDR3nt: TGTGCCAGCAGTGGGGGGAGTGCCCCCTACGAGCAGTACTTC
v_gene: TRBV7-2; abundance: .; d_gene: TRBD2; j_gene: TRBJ2-1; len: 16; CDR3aa: CASSSRTSGLYNEQFF; CDR3nt: TGTGCCAGCAGCAGCAGGACTAGCGGGCTCTACAATGAGCAGTTCTTC